This TCR beta chain was recovered during a study of beta chain features in type 1 diabetes. The CDR3 spans 13 residues. The germline V gene has CDR1 SNHLY and CDR2 FYNNEI. V shed 7 bases and J shed 1 base, with 11 bases lying between them. This clone was picked up a small number of times. Every isolated RNA sample was fully reverse transcribed, so sequencing captured expressed TCRB transcripts. This table comes from immunoSEQ multiplex PCR, and its TCRdb copy is limited to in-frame clones, with some not included. The sample has 300,000 to 400,000 clones, 6.5% to 10% seen once. The sample consisted of central memory CD4+ T cells from blood. This receptor was identified in a woman younger than 35 in good health. The V call is TRBV2, the J call TRBJ2-7, with a tentative D call TRBD1 (5 bases). The CDR3 is CASNTGTSYEQYF. The CDR3 DNA reads TGTGCCAGCAACACAGGTACTTCCTACGAGCAGTACTTC.